The 7 T cell receptor beta chains presented below share a single source sample, sequenced in a study of control samples from healthy donors and cancer patients. TCRdb keeps only in-frame clones here, not all; method: immunoSEQ multiplex PCR. The sample holds about 80,000 clones; roughly nine tenths are singletons and the top ten take around 5.4%. Sequencing input: blood. The source of these receptors is a man over 45 in good health.

This rearrangement joins TRBV9 to TRBJ2-1; a weak D match, TRBD2 (6 bases). V was trimmed by 3 bases and J by 4 bases, leaving 8 bases between them. Germline-derived CDR1 and CDR2 are SGDLS and YYNGEE. CDR3 length: 13 amino acids. The CDR3 DNA reads as TGTGCCAGCAGCGGAAGCGGGTACAATGAGCAGTTCTTC. Translation gives CASSGSGYNEQFF.

The V and J genes are TRBV9 and TRBJ1-2; unclear D gene. Germline V lookup: CDR1 SGDLS, CDR2 YYNGEE. The length of the CDR3 is 13 residues. Trimming left V 3 bases short and J 4 bases short, with 10 bases between. The CDR3 nucleotides read TGTGCCAGCAGCGGGGGAAATCGCTATGGCTACACCTTC. Its translation is CASSGGNRYGYTF.

This rearrangement joins TRBV18 to TRBJ2-7; 9 bases map to TRBD1. The germline V gene has CDR1 KGHSH and CDR2 LQKENI. The CDR3 totals 12 residues. V dropped 4 bases and J dropped 6; count of bases not matched to a gene: 1. The CDR3 region has the DNA TGTGCCAGCTCACTGGACAGGGGCGAGCAGTACTTC. Its protein is CASSLDRGEQYF.

The rearrangement uses TRBV6-5 and TRBJ1-6; no clear D gene. In germline, CDR1 is MNHEY, CDR2 SVGAGI. Trimming stripped 0 bases from V and 1 base from J, with 7 bases between. The CDR3 has 16 residues. This CDR3 reads CASSYSRGSYNSPLHF. The CDR3 DNA sequence: TGTGCCAGCAGTTACTCTCGGGGTTCCTATAATTCACCCCTCCACTTT.

V gene TRBV7-2 combines with J gene TRBJ1-2, with D uncertain. Germline V gene data show CDR1 as SGHTA and CDR2 as FQGNSA. The ends were cut back, 3 bases at V and 8 bases at J, with 16 bases in the middle. The CDR3 totals 14 residues. The CDR3 region is CASSFFNGESGYTF. The DNA for the CDR3 is TGTGCCAGCAGCTTTTTTAATGGGGAATCGGGCTACACCTTC.

This rearrangement joins TRBV6-5 to TRBJ2-5, with 9 bases lining up with TRBD1. The CDR3 length is 15 residues. The trim removed 5 bases at V and 1 base at J, leaving 5 bases unmatched. Germline V lookup: CDR1 MNHEY, CDR2 SVGAGI. CDR3 coding DNA: TGTGCCAGCAGTAGGACAGGGGCCGGCCAAGAGACCCAGTACTTC. It encodes CASSRTGAGQETQYF.

The gene calls are TRBV3-1 (or the pseudogene TRBV3-2) and TRBJ1-2, with D perhaps matching TRBD1 (5 bases). Per the germline V gene, CDR1 is LGHDT and CDR2 is YNNKEL (reference sequence). This CDR3 contains 12 residues. V lost 4 bases and J 13 bases, leaving 16 bases between the germline ends. CDR3 sequence: CASSLGTTQGTF. The CDR3 DNA reads as TGTGCCAGCAGCCTCGGGACGACCCAAGGCACCTTC.